These T cell receptor beta chains were read from a single sample in a study of PD-1 blockade in mismatch repair-deficient tumors. Only in-frame clones appear in the TCRdb table, and some are missing; sequencing was by immunoSEQ multiplex PCR. The table includes some 120,000 clones, about 88% detected once. The sequencing used peripheral blood, collected 44 weeks after starting pembrolizumab. The receptor set was obtained from an adult with mismatch repair-deficient cancer. Each CDR3 is given with its conserved first and last residue. Fields, in order: V gene, J gene, CDR3 protein.

v_call: TRBV29-1
j_call: TRBJ2-3
cdr3_aa: CSVEGGRATDTQYF

v_call: TRBV5-1
j_call: TRBJ2-1
cdr3_aa: CASSLALYNNEQFF

v_call: TRBV30
j_call: TRBJ2-3
cdr3_aa: CAWSSGRAITDTQYF

v_call: TRBV6-6
j_call: TRBJ2-1
cdr3_aa: CASSYRLGFVGDEQFF

v_call: TRBV11-2
j_call: TRBJ2-1
cdr3_aa: CASSLLAENNEQFF

v_call: TRBV11-3
j_call: TRBJ2-3
cdr3_aa: CASSLAVTDTQYF

v_call: TRBV30
j_call: TRBJ1-4
cdr3_aa: CAWSRGTGRGEKLFF

v_call: TRBV4-3
j_call: TRBJ2-7
cdr3_aa: CASSQGPGSGYDEQYF

v_call: TRBV5-6
j_call: TRBJ2-7
cdr3_aa: CASSLDTYEQYF

v_call: TRBV9
j_call: TRBJ2-2
cdr3_aa: CASSAPSLGGDTGELFF

v_call: TRBV18
j_call: TRBJ2-1
cdr3_aa: CASSPQNITRTWVYNEQFF

v_call: TRBV27
j_call: TRBJ2-3
cdr3_aa: CASRLGGTQYF

v_call: TRBV28
j_call: TRBJ2-3
cdr3_aa: CASSLSRADTQYF

v_call: TRBV18
j_call: TRBJ2-1
cdr3_aa: CASSPLSTGADNEQFF

v_call: TRBV11-3
j_call: TRBJ2-7
cdr3_aa: CASSSSGIAYEQYF

v_call: TRBV25-1
j_call: TRBJ1-2
cdr3_aa: CASSEYTGVDGYTF

v_call: TRBV11-3
j_call: TRBJ2-1
cdr3_aa: CASKGGPAYNEQFF

v_call: TRBV9
j_call: TRBJ1-1
cdr3_aa: CASSVVRERNTEAFF

v_call: TRBV6-5
j_call: TRBJ2-7
cdr3_aa: CASSFSKSYEQYF

v_call: TRBV4-2
j_call: TRBJ1-1
cdr3_aa: CASSTGGRGRTTEAFF

v_call: TRBV5-4
j_call: TRBJ2-7
cdr3_aa: CASSLGGDSSYEQYF

v_call: TRBV4-1
j_call: TRBJ1-4
cdr3_aa: CASSQVDRLLFF

v_call: TRBV10-1
j_call: TRBJ2-1
cdr3_aa: CASSVERGRNEQFF

v_call: TRBV7-2
j_call: TRBJ2-3
cdr3_aa: CASSFGGTSTDTQYF